A selection of T cell receptor beta chains follows, all from one sample in a study of CD8+ T cells in alopecia areata. Profiling relied on immunoSEQ multiplex PCR, and the TCRdb table lists in-frame clones only, not all of them. The sample records around 200,000 clones, over 60% being singletons. Source: CD4+ T cells sorted from blood, taken at week 4, from a patient treated with tofacitinib. The receptors derive from a human donor with alopecia areata. Both conserved end residues are part of each CDR3. The D gene is left open where the match is weak. Expanded clones get a size class; other rows say once, few or many, or leave the size out.

TGCGCCAGCAGCCAAGATGTGGCAGGGGCAGGAGGAAACACCATATATTTT	CASSQDVAGAGGNTIYF	NA	TRBV4-3	TRBJ1-3	17	NA
TGTGCCAGTAGTATCTTGGAGAATCAGCCCCAGCATTTT	CASSILENQPQHF	NA	TRBV19	TRBJ1-5	13	NA
TGTGCCAGCAGAACCGGGACAGGGAGTGGGAACACTGAAGCTTTCTTT	CASRTGTGSGNTEAFF	TRBD1	TRBV7-2	TRBJ1-1	16	NA
NA	CASSSSVGPGETQYF	NA	TRBV11-2	TRBJ2-5	15	NA
TGCGCCAGCAGCTTGGCCGCGGGACTGACGGGGACCGGGGAGCTGTTTTTT	CASSLAAGLTGTGELFF	NA	TRBV5-1	TRBJ2-2	17	NA
TGTGCCAGCAGTGATAGCCCTTCACCCCTCCACTTT	CASSDSPSPLHF	NA	TRBV2	TRBJ1-6	12	NA
TGTGCCTGGATGGGGGGTTCCTATAATTCACCCCTCCACTTT	CAWMGGSYNSPLHF	NA	TRBV30	TRBJ1-6	14	NA
TGTGCCACCAGCAGACGGACAGGGGGGGAGACCCAGTACTTC	CATSRRTGGETQYF	TRBD1	TRBV15	TRBJ2-5	14	few
TGCGCCAGCAGCCAAGTTCGGGGAACAGATACGCAGTATTTT	CASSQVRGTDTQYF	NA	TRBV4-1	TRBJ2-3	14	few
TGTGCCAGCTCTACCACCTCAATAGCGGGGAGCGCGAACACCGGGGAGCTGTTTTTT	CASSTTSIAGSANTGELFF	TRBD2	TRBV18	TRBJ2-2	19	many
TGTGCCAGCAGCTTGGAATGGGGAGAGACCCAGTACTTC	CASSLEWGETQYF	NA	TRBV5-4	TRBJ2-5	13	NA
TGTGCCAGCAGTGCAGTCAGGGGAAAGGCTGGGGCCAACGTCCTGACTTTC	CASSAVRGKAGANVLTF	NA	TRBV27	TRBJ2-6	17	NA
TGTGCCAGCAGTGAAAAATATGGCAGGGTAGGAGGCTACGAGCAGTACTTC	CASSEKYGRVGGYEQYF	NA	TRBV25-1	TRBJ2-7	17	NA
TGTGCCCAAACTAGCGGGGGAACCTACAATGAGCAGTTCTTC	CAQTSGGTYNEQFF	TRBD2	TRBV30	TRBJ2-1	14	NA